These 21 T cell receptor beta chains came from one sample sequenced in a study of cytomegalovirus exposure and HLA in healthy donors. It was with 60 Vbeta and 13 Jbeta primers that the PCR ran. The method was immunoSEQ multiplex PCR; TCRdb's version includes in-frame clones alone and lacks a portion of them. The sample includes 110,000 or so clones, approximately 80% of them seen just once. Sequenced sample: PBMCs. The receptors were sampled from a woman aged 18-29 years in good health and CMV-seronegative.

This clone was detected a few times. This chain joins TRBV6-1 and TRBJ1-3; tentatively, D is TRBD1 (5 bases). CDR1 MNHNS and CDR2 SASEGT come from the germline V gene. V gave up 7 bases and J gave up 0 bases, with 13 bases separating them. The CDR3 sequence is 15 residues long. The CDR3 nucleotides are TGTGCCAGCAAAACCGGACACCACTCTGGAAACACCATATATTTT. It is translated as CASKTGHHSGNTIYF.

This clone was seen a single time. The chain combines TRBV7-9 with TRBJ1-5; 7 bases match TRBD1. V trimming: 6 bases; J trimming: 2 bases; junction bases outside the gene matches: 4. Germline CDR1 SEHNR, CDR2 FQNEAQ (reference sequence). This CDR3 has 14 amino acids. CDR3 sequence (DNA): TGTGCCAGCAGTTACACAGGGGGCAATCAGCCCCAGCATTTT. Encoded protein: CASSYTGGNQPQHF.

The chain employs TRBV5-6 and TRBJ2-7; a weak D match, TRBD1 (5 bases). Deletions cut 4 bases from V and 6 bases from J, with 14 bases between. The CDR3 contains 13 residues. Per the germline V gene, CDR1 is SGHDT and CDR2 is YYEEEE. CDR3 DNA sequence: TGTGCCAGCAGCCTCAGGGATGGATTCGAGCAGTACGTC. Translated: CASSLRDGFEQYV.

The chain uses TRBV11-2 and TRBJ1-3, with no clear D. The CDR3 contains 13 residues. Germline V CDR1 and CDR2: SGHAT, FQNNGV. V was pared by 5 bases and J by 4 bases, with 9 bases between. CDR3 coding DNA: TGTGCCAGCAGCGCCCTCGGGGGAAACACCATATATTTT. Protein: CASSALGGNTIYF.

The chain recombines TRBV28 with TRBJ2-7; a possible D gene is TRBD2 (5 bases). The CDR3 is 14 residues long. The V end was cut by 3 bases, the J end by 5 bases, with 14 bases between. Per the germline V gene, CDR1 is MDHEN and CDR2 is SYDVKM. The CDR3 spells CASSFMREVNEQYF. The CDR3 nucleotides are TGTGCCAGCAGTTTCATGAGGGAAGTCAACGAGCAGTACTTC.

In this sample, this clone turned up once. The chain links TRBV6-5 to TRBJ2-5, with a possible D match to TRBD1 (6 bases). Germline CDR1 is MNHEY and CDR2 is SVGAGI. The CDR3 spans 15 residues. Deletions cut 2 bases from V and 2 bases from J, with 12 bases between. Here the CDR3 reads CASSYQNRVQETQYF. The CDR3 DNA reads as TGTGCCAGCAGTTACCAGAACAGGGTACAAGAGACCCAGTACTTC.

V and J are TRBV12-5 and TRBJ1-2; the match to TRBD1 covers 8 bases. CDR1 and CDR2 (germline): LGHNT, FRNRAP. The CDR3 covers 14 residues. V was pared by 6 bases and J by 3 bases, with 6 bases of the junction left unmatched. As DNA, the CDR3 is TGTGCTAGTGGGGGAGGCAGGGGGCACTATGGCTACACCTTC. Amino acid sequence: CASGGGRGHYGYTF.

J is TRBJ1-2 and V is TRBV5-4; D is perhaps TRBD1 (5 bases). Germline V gene data show CDR1 as SGHNT and CDR2 as YYREEE (reference sequence). Trimming removed 2 bases from V and 3 bases from J, with 17 bases in between. The CDR3 totals 16 residues. DNA for the CDR3: TGTGCCAGCAGCTTCCCAGGGCTGAGGAATGACTATGGCTACACCTTC. The encoded protein is CASSFPGLRNDYGYTF.

The chain recombines TRBV2 with TRBJ2-3, with 13 positions matching TRBD2. The V segment lost 5 bases and the J segment 3 bases; nucleotides outside the gene matches: 14. CDR1 and CDR2 from the germline V gene are SNHLY and FYNNEI. CDR3 length equals 19 residues. The CDR3 DNA sequence: TGTGCCAGCAGTAACCTGACTAGCGGGGGGACGGGGCCGACAGATACGCAGTATTTT. This sequence encodes CASSNLTSGGTGPTDTQYF.

The chain joins TRBV27 to TRBJ2-1, with D tentatively TRBD2 (5 bases). The CDR3 runs to 15 residues. Per germline, CDR1 MNHEY and CDR2 SMNVEV (reference sequence). The ends were cut back, 4 bases at V and 1 base at J, with 11 bases in the middle. The CDR3 sequence is CASSSGMGSYNEQFF. In DNA, the CDR3 is TGTGCCAGCAGTTCCGGGATGGGTTCCTACAATGAGCAGTTCTTC.

J is TRBJ2-7 and V is TRBV7-9; TRBD2 matches 8 bases. The trim removed 10 bases at V and 7 bases at J, leaving 15 bases unmatched. The CDR3 totals 14 residues. Germline V gene data show CDR1 as SEHNR and CDR2 as FQNEAQ (reference sequence). CDR3 residues: CATSSGTSFVEQYF. CDR3 sequence (DNA): TGTGCCACTTCGTCCGGGACTAGTTTTGTTGAGCAGTACTTC.

The V and J genes are TRBV6-1 and TRBJ2-7; 7 nucleotides agree with TRBD1. V lost 6 bases and J lost 1; bases outside the gene matches: 6. The length of the CDR3 is 14 residues. CDR1 is MNHNS and CDR2 is SASEGT in the germline V gene. The CDR3 protein is CASRQGSASYEQYV. The DNA for the CDR3 is TGTGCCAGCAGACAGGGGAGCGCGTCCTACGAGCAGTACGTC.

The V gene is TRBV29-1, the J gene TRBJ2-1, with 9 positions matching TRBD1. Trimming took 5 bases from V and 5 from J; bases not matched to a gene: 7. Germline CDR1 reads SQVTM; CDR2 reads ANQGSEA. The CDR3 covers 14 residues. Here the CDR3 reads CSVKRGTGNNEQFF. DNA of the CDR3: TGCAGCGTTAAAAGAGGGACAGGGAACAATGAGCAGTTCTTC.

Notes on this clone: Other DNA sequences in the same sample also yield this CDR3. The V call is TRBV7-9, the J call TRBJ1-1; D perhaps matches TRBD1 (6 bases). V was cut by 1 base and J by 10 bases, with 7 bases left in between. The CDR3 runs 11 residues. CDR1 SEHNR and CDR2 FQNEAQ come from the germline V gene (reference sequence). The CDR3 is CASSLGGGAFF. As DNA, the CDR3 is TGTGCCAGCAGCTTAGGAGGGGGAGCTTTCTTT.

The chain is built from TRBV5-1 and TRBJ1-5; 9 positions agree with TRBD1. The CDR3 totals 17 residues. The V and J ends lost 2 bases and 5 bases, in that order; junction bases with no gene match: 11. Germline values: CDR1 SGHRS, CDR2 YFSETQ. As DNA, the CDR3 is TGCGCCAGCAGCTTTGAACCTCGGGACAGGGATTATCAGCCCCAGCATTTT. Translated, it gives CASSFEPRDRDYQPQHF.

This chain uses TRBV9 with TRBJ2-5; tentatively, D is TRBD2 (6 bases). Per germline, CDR1 SGDLS and CDR2 YYNGEE. This CDR3 has 13 residues. V was cut by 3 bases and J by 7 bases, with 13 bases left in between. CDR3 nucleotide sequence: TGTGCCAGCAGCGGGGGAGGCAAGGGGACCCAGTACTTC. Its protein product is CASSGGGKGTQYF.

The chain links TRBV5-3 to TRBJ1-2, with D tentatively TRBD1 (5 bases). TRBV5-3 is placed among ORFs of uncertain function. The length of the CDR3 is 14 residues. V was pared by 4 bases and J by 7 bases, with 17 bases between. The CDR3 bases are TGTGCCAGAAGCCCGGGGGGAGGGTGGGGTGGCTACACCTTC. Translating gives CARSPGGGWGGYTF.

The chain combines TRBV2 with TRBJ1-2; D remains unclear. The CDR3 is 15 residues long. The V gene's germline CDR1 is SNHLY and CDR2 FYNNEI. Trimming removed 6 bases from V and 2 bases from J, with 16 bases in between. CDR3 loop: CASRPPTAGNYGYTF. The CDR3 coding sequence is TGTGCCAGCAGGCCTCCCACGGCGGGGAACTATGGCTACACCTTC. The whole variable domain, remainder taken from reference TRBV2 and TRBJ1-2, is EPEVTQTPSHQVTQMGQEVILRCVPISNHLYFYWYRQILGQKVEFLVSFYNNEISEKSEIFDDQFSVERPDGSNFTLKIRSTKLEDSAMYFCASRPPTAGNYGYTFGSGTRLTVV.

The V gene is TRBV5-3, the J gene TRBJ1-4; D gene unclear. TRBV5-3 is an ORF for which the function is uncertain. The CDR3 has 15 amino acids. V lost 3 bases to trimming and J lost 0 bases, with 9 bases between them. The CDR3 sequence: CARSSLCATNEKLFF. The CDR3 DNA reads TGTGCCAGAAGCTCCCTTTGTGCAACTAATGAAAAACTGTTTTTT.

V is TRBV11-2 and J is TRBJ2-1; 9 nucleotides match TRBD1. Per germline, CDR1 SGHAT and CDR2 FQNNGV. Trimming at V came to 6 bases and at J to 9 bases, leaving 6 bases not matched to a gene. CDR3 length: 13 amino acids. The CDR3 DNA follows: TGTGCCAGCAGTCTAGACAGGGGGACTGAGCAGTTCTTC. Its translation is CASSLDRGTEQFF. The whole variable domain, remainder taken from reference TRBV11-2 and TRBJ2-1, is EAGVAQSPRYKIIEKRQSVAFWCNPISGHATLYWYQQILGQGPKLLIQFQNNGVVDDSQLPKDRFSAERLKGVDSTLKIQPAKLEDSAVYLCASSLDRGTEQFFGPGTRLTVL.

This clone was found once. The chain has TRBV7-2 and TRBJ2-1; 12 nucleotides agree with TRBD2. The CDR3 loop spans 15 amino acids. The V gene's germline CDR1 is SGHTA and CDR2 FQGNSA. J was trimmed by 6 bases and V by 4 bases; bases with no gene match: 4. The CDR3 region has the DNA TGTGCCAGCAGCTACACTAGCGGGGGGATCAATGAGCAGTTCTTC. It yields the protein CASSYTSGGINEQFF.